The sequence of this T cell receptor (beta chain) was determined in a study of T cells in Graves' hyperthyroidism and ophthalmopathy. The study's findings and limits: The blood repertoire included most of the expanded thyroid clonotypes above 0.001.

The table lists this clonotype with a few counts. No antigen is known for it. Disease lasting under 3 months, a NOSPECS grade of at least 4, and a Clinical Activity Score of at least 3 were features of the ophthalmopathy patients. The diagnostic basis comprised clinical symptoms, serum thyroxine and TRAb, thyroid ultrasound and orbital computed tomography. The authors obtained PBMCs from around 11 ml of fresh peripheral blood. TCR beta CDR3 regions were amplified from RNA. First-round RT-PCR targeting the TCR CDR3 was performed with the HTBI primer set. TCRdb reanalysed the multiplex PCR reads using MiXCR and keeps one entry per CDR3 protein. The sample lists approximately 600,000 distinct CDR3 sequences, around 15% seen once, with around 4.5% in the top ten. Between the trimmed V and J ends, which lost 2 bases and 6 bases, there was a span of 13 bases. Germline V gene lookup returns CDR1 MGHDK and CDR2 SYGVNS. The CDR3 runs 15 residues.

The sample consisted of blood. The receptor was derived from a woman aged 40 to 49 with Graves' ophthalmopathy. This chain connects TRBV25-1 to TRBJ2-2; D is unresolved. The CDR3 coding sequence is TGTGCCAGCAGTGAAATTGGAGCACGGGCCGGGGAGCTGTTTTTT. It translates to CASSEIGARAGELFF.